This T cell receptor beta chain was captured in a study of cytomegalovirus exposure and HLA in healthy donors. This clone was recorded once. Its antigen is not identified. The junction does not match germline at one end; this may be a read error. General study results and limits: According to a later analysis, most TCR beta chains associated with CMV appeared HLA-restricted. Near-uniform donor sequencing depth was presumed by presence/absence analyses. Cytomegalovirus status was reportedly diagnosed by the classifier with high specificity and sensitivity. When analyzed later, a missense DCLRE1C variant was found to be linked to TCR beta V- and J-gene trimming.

Vbeta (60) and Jbeta (13) primers were used in the PCR. Sequencing used immunoSEQ multiplex PCR; TCRdb keeps in-frame clones, though not all of them. This sample has 180,000 or so clones; 80% to 85% occur once, and the top ten carry around 6.3%. This clonotype was obtained from a woman between 50 and 59 years old in good health and CMV-seropositive. The specimen was PBMCs.

The CDR3 here is CACRQGRIHEQYF. CDR3 DNA sequence: TGTGCCTGTAGGCAGGGCAGGATACACGAGCAGTACTTC. V is TRBV19 and J is TRBJ2-7; maybe TRBD1 (5 bases). The germline V gene has CDR1 LNHDA and CDR2 SQIVND (reference sequence). This CDR3 has 13 amino acids.